The 4 T cell receptor beta chains below all came from one sample that was sequenced in a study of blood T cell repertoires in COVID-19. The protocol was immunoSEQ multiplex PCR, while the TCRdb copy is restricted to in-frame clones and leaves out a portion. This sample carries fewer than 70,000 clones, more than 60% of them seen once, and the ten largest clones take 4% to 6%. The sample taken for sequencing was peripheral blood. The source is a human donor in a cohort sampled during active COVID-19.

This chain connects TRBV7-2 to TRBJ1-2; 8 positions match TRBD1. V gave up 5 bases and J gave up 8 bases; unmatched junction bases: 13. The CDR3 has 15 residues. The germline CDR1 and CDR2 sequences are SGHTA and FQGNSA. The CDR3 region is CASSTSYTGGDGYTF. CDR3 nucleotides: TGTGCCAGCAGCACCAGCTATACAGGGGGGGACGGCTACACCTTC.

The chain has TRBV10-1 and TRBJ2-7, with D possibly matching TRBD1 (5 bases). The CDR3 extends over 13 amino acids. Germline V gives CDR1 WNHNN, CDR2 SYGVQD (reference sequence). Trimming took 4 bases from V and 6 from J, leaving 13 bases between them. CDR3 DNA sequence: TGCGCCAGCAGTGGAGGCAGGGCTGGCGAGCAGTACTTC. Translation gives CASSGGRAGEQYF.

CDR3 DNA sequence: TGTGCCAGCAGAAGACAGGGGGCGCTGGGCGAGCAGTACTTC. Translating gives CASRRQGALGEQYF. The chain links TRBV6-5 to TRBJ2-7, with TRBD1 matching over 10 bases. The CDR3 extends over 14 amino acids. Germline-derived CDR1 and CDR2 are MNHEY and SVGAGI. The junction had 8 bases not matched to a gene; V was cut back by 6 bases and J by 6 bases.

The CDR3 coding sequence is TGTGCCAGCAGACTAAGGACAGGGAACACTGAAGCTTTCTTT. Translated: CASRLRTGNTEAFF. This chain uses TRBV6-6 with TRBJ1-1; 7 bases are a match to TRBD1. Trimming took 6 bases from V and 1 from J; bases not matched to a gene: 5. Germline CDR1 and CDR2: MNHNY and SVGAGI (reference sequence). CDR3 length equals 14 residues.